This T cell receptor (beta chain) derives from a study of blood T cell repertoires in COVID-19. Study-level background: PBMCs, B-cell-depleted T cells, or T cells provided the cDNA or gDNA that made up the material.

Per the study methods: Counts of nucleated cells, estimated from reference gene primer amplification, were obtained. The table came from immunoSEQ multiplex PCR; TCRdb's copy has only in-frame clones and leaves some out. D and trimming come from the DNA, and the V and J calls and clone size come from that table. Found here are 130,000 to 150,000 clones, over 75% of them singletons; the top ten hold 1.2%. V lost 6 bases and J lost 7; bases outside the gene matches: 8. The CDR3 is made up of 14 amino acids. Germline values: CDR1 MDHEN, CDR2 SYDVKM. Clinical histories supplied by participants themselves formed the basis of cohort assignment.

The receptor comes from a woman aged 25-40 years with acute COVID-19. Input material: PBMCs or T cells enriched from blood (not recorded which). V usage is TRBV28 and J usage is TRBJ1-3, with 8 bases identical to TRBD1. CDR3 region: CASRRTGLRNTIYF. The CDR3 region has the DNA TGTGCCAGCAGACGGACAGGGCTAAGGAACACCATATATTTT.